Listed here are 15 T cell receptor beta chains from one sample, sequenced in a study of cytomegalovirus exposure and HLA in healthy donors. The PCR contained 60 Vbeta and 13 Jbeta primers. Method: immunoSEQ multiplex PCR; TCRdb's copy keeps in-frame clones and lacks some. The sample records about 160,000 clones, around 80% being singletons. Sequencing was carried out using PBMCs. These receptors all stem from a male donor in good health and CMV-seronegative.

The genes are TRBV6-6 and TRBJ2-7, with 13 bases lining up with TRBD2. CDR1 is MNHNY, CDR2 SVGAGI, per germline (reference sequence). The length of the CDR3 is 15 residues. V gave up 7 bases and J gave up 1 base; unmatched junction bases: 4. The CDR3 DNA is TGTGCCAGCACCCCGGGACTAGCGGGATCCTACGAGCAGTACTTC. Translation gives CASTPGLAGSYEQYF.

The rearrangement links TRBV9 to TRBJ1-1, with TRBD1 identical over 7 bases. CDR3 length equals 13 residues. The V and J ends lost 0 bases and 12 bases, in that order; junction bases with no gene match: 8. CDR1 SGDLS and CDR2 YYNGEE come from the germline V gene. The CDR3 protein is CASSVEGDSPSFF. CDR3 nucleotides: TGTGCCAGCAGCGTAGAGGGGGACAGTCCCTCTTTCTTT. The full variable domain, its missing parts supplied by reference TRBV9 and TRBJ1-1, is DSGVTQTPKHLITATGQRVTLRCSPRSGDLSVYWYQQSLDQGLQFLIQYYNGEERAKGNILERFSAQQFPDLHSELNLSSLELGDSALYFCASSVEGDSPSFFGQGTRLTVV.

CDR3 in DNA: TGTGCCAGCAGCTTCTCTCCTGACACCGGGGAGCTGTTTTTT. Translated: CASSFSPDTGELFF. V gene TRBV7-3 combines with J gene TRBJ2-2; D not resolved. Germline values: CDR1 SGHTA, CDR2 FQGTGA. V was clipped by 3 bases and J by 3 bases, with 8 bases between them. The CDR3 sequence is 14 residues long. The full variable domain, completed using reference TRBV7-3 and TRBJ2-2, is GAGVSQTPSNKVTEKGKYVELRCDPISGHTALYWYRQSLGQGPEFLIYFQGTGAADDSGLPNDRFFAVRPEGSVSTLKIQRTERGDSAVYLCASSFSPDTGELFFGEGSRLTVL.

The rearrangement links TRBV28 to TRBJ1-5; D is possibly TRBD1 (5 bases). Germline V lookup: CDR1 MDHEN, CDR2 SYDVKM. V gave up 8 bases and J gave up 5 bases, with 13 bases separating them. The CDR3 is 13 amino acids. In DNA form, the CDR3 reads TGTGCCAGCGGTGGGGGGATAGATCAGCCCCAGCATTTT. Residues: CASGGGIDQPQHF.

Details on this clone: In the same sample, other DNA sequences code for this CDR3. This chain links TRBV27 with TRBJ2-7; TRBD2 agrees at 7 bases. The germline CDR1 and CDR2 sequences are MNHEY and SMNVEV (reference sequence). With 3 bases clipped from V and 6 bases from J, the junction kept 5 bases outside the gene matches. There are 13 residues in the CDR3. In DNA, the CDR3 is TGTGCCAGCAGTTTGGAACCGGGAGGCGAGCAGTACTTC. Residues: CASSLEPGGEQYF.

Only one count was recorded for this clone. The DNA of the CDR3 is TGTGCCATCAGGGGGGCCGGAACTGGAAACACCATATATTTT. This codes for CAIRGAGTGNTIYF. This rearrangement joins TRBV10-3 to TRBJ1-3, with D maybe TRBD1 (6 bases). CDR1 and CDR2 (germline): ENHRY, SYGVKD. Trimming removed 6 bases at V and 2 bases at J, with 11 bases between. The CDR3 length is 14 residues.

This rearrangement joins TRBV6-1 to TRBJ2-1; no firm D call. V was clipped by 0 bases and J by 5 bases, with 8 bases between them. The CDR3 sequence is 14 residues long. CDR1 and CDR2 from the germline V gene are MNHNS and SASEGT. The CDR3 nucleotides read TGTGCCAGCAGTGAAGCGAAGAGCAACAATGAGCAGTTCTTC. Translating it yields CASSEAKSNNEQFF.

The chain employs TRBV29-1 and TRBJ1-1, with D perhaps TRBD1 (6 bases). Germline-derived CDR1 and CDR2 are SQVTM and ANQGSEA. This CDR3 is 12 amino acids long. Deletions cut 8 bases from V and 1 base from J, with 11 bases between. The CDR3 is CSTGHTNTEAFF. In DNA, the CDR3 is TGCAGCACGGGACACACGAACACTGAAGCTTTCTTT.

V usage is TRBV7-6 and J usage is TRBJ1-4; 7 nucleotides agree with TRBD1. V was pared by 1 base and J by 7 bases, with 3 bases of the junction left unmatched. The CDR3 loop spans 14 amino acids. Germline V gene lookup returns CDR1 SGHVS and CDR2 FNYEAQ. CDR3 amino acids: CASSLEGGGEKLFF. The CDR3 DNA sequence: TGTGCCAGCAGCTTAGAAGGGGGCGGTGAAAAACTGTTTTTT.

CDR3 in amino acids: CASSLGGGRVTGANVLTF. The CDR3 DNA reads as TGTGCCAGCAGCTTGGGGGGTGGGAGAGTAACCGGGGCCAACGTCCTGACTTTC. The chain couples TRBV5-6 to TRBJ2-6; weak D call: TRBD2 (5 bases). V was pared by 0 bases and J by 4 bases, with 17 bases between. This CDR3 comprises 18 residues. Per the germline V gene, CDR1 is SGHDT and CDR2 is YYEEEE.

The chain uses TRBV14 and TRBJ2-3; 9 bases line up with TRBD1. The V and J ends lost 5 bases and 3 bases, in that order; junction bases with no gene match: 12. The CDR3 is made up of 17 amino acids. The germline CDR1 and CDR2 sequences are SGHDN and FVKESK. The CDR3 nucleotides read TGTGCCAGCAGCGCGAACAGGGGGCGGTTGGAGACAGATACGCAGTATTTT. Residues: CASSANRGRLETDTQYF. Full variable domain (missing parts from reference TRBV14 and TRBJ2-3): EAGVTQFPSHSVIEKGQTVTLRCDPISGHDNLYWYRRVMGKEIKFLLHFVKESKQDESGMPNNRFLAERTGGTYSTLKVQPAELEDSGVYFCASSANRGRLETDTQYFGPGTRLTVL.

This clone came up a few times. This chain links TRBV28 with TRBJ2-7; no clear D gene. There are 13 residues in the CDR3. Trimming shortened V by 5 bases and J by 2 bases, and 10 bases separated the two germline ends. Germline assignment: CDR1 MDHEN and CDR2 SYDVKM. In DNA form, the CDR3 reads TGTGCCAGCAGTCCAGCGCCCCCCTACGAGCAGTACTTC. The encoded protein is CASSPAPPYEQYF.

This clone was detected only once. This chain links TRBV9 with TRBJ2-2; D ambiguous. This CDR3 contains 13 residues. CDR1 is SGDLS and CDR2 is YYNGEE in the germline V gene. The V end was cut by 1 base, the J end by 6 bases, with 7 bases between. CDR3 region: CASSVTGPGELFF. The CDR3 nucleotides are TGTGCCAGCAGCGTAACCGGTCCCGGGGAGCTGTTTTTT.

The chain combines TRBV9 with TRBJ2-7; D perhaps matches TRBD2 (6 bases). Germline V gene data show CDR1 as SGDLS and CDR2 as YYNGEE. Trimming stripped 0 bases from V and 3 bases from J, with 13 bases between. The CDR3 is made up of 15 amino acids. This chain's CDR3 is CASSVAVGGRYEQYF. CDR3 nucleotide sequence: TGTGCCAGCAGCGTAGCAGTGGGAGGTCGCTACGAGCAGTACTTC. The full variable domain, its missing parts supplied by reference TRBV9 and TRBJ2-7, is DSGVTQTPKHLITATGQRVTLRCSPRSGDLSVYWYQQSLDQGLQFLIQYYNGEERAKGNILERFSAQQFPDLHSELNLSSLELGDSALYFCASSVAVGGRYEQYFGPGTRLTVT.

The V and J genes are TRBV30 and TRBJ1-5; 7 bases line up with TRBD1. V was clipped by 1 base and J by 6 bases; unmatched bases: 6. Per germline, CDR1 GTSNPN and CDR2 SVGIG (reference sequence). This CDR3 is built from 14 residues. CDR3 sequence: CAWSGGGRVQPQHF. The CDR3, as DNA: TGTGCCTGGAGTGGAGGGGGCCGAGTTCAGCCCCAGCATTTT.